A selection of T cell receptor beta chains follows, all from one sample in a study of shared clonotypes between healthy human individuals. Generated by immunoSEQ multiplex PCR, the TCRdb table keeps only in-frame clones and is missing some. The sample shows roughly 2.5 million clones, approximately 90% of them seen only once. Sequenced: naive CD4+ T cells sorted from blood. All receptors derive from a man younger than 35 in good health. Both conserved end residues are part of each CDR3. Each record gives: V gene, clone size, J gene, D gene, CDR3 DNA, CDR3 protein. A D gene is named only where the DNA matches it firmly. Clone size is shown for a subset of rows, as once, few, many or a class of expanded clone.

v_gene: TRBV29-1
abundance: .
j_gene: TRBJ1-1
d_gene: .
CDR3nt: TGCAGCGTGACCGGGACAACAAACACTGAAGCTTTCTTT
CDR3aa: CSVTGTTNTEAFF

v_gene: TRBV19
abundance: .
j_gene: TRBJ2-3
d_gene: TRBD1
CDR3nt: TGTGCCAGTAGTATATCGTCAGGGGGATCAGATACGCAGTATTTT
CDR3aa: CASSISSGGSDTQYF

v_gene: TRBV10-3
abundance: few
j_gene: TRBJ1-1
d_gene: .
CDR3nt: TGTGCCATCAGTGAGGCTTGGAACACTGAAGCTTTCTTT
CDR3aa: CAISEAWNTEAFF

v_gene: TRBV7-9
abundance: .
j_gene: TRBJ2-1
d_gene: TRBD2
CDR3nt: TGTGCCAGCAGCTTAGCAGTAGCGGGAGGCTCCTACAATGAGCAGTTCTTC
CDR3aa: CASSLAVAGGSYNEQFF

v_gene: TRBV30
abundance: .
j_gene: TRBJ1-1
d_gene: .
CDR3nt: TGTGCCTGGAGTAGGCAGGGGAACACTGAAGCTTTCTTT
CDR3aa: CAWSRQGNTEAFF

v_gene: TRBV27
abundance: once
j_gene: TRBJ1-1
d_gene: TRBD1
CDR3nt: TGTGCCAGCAGTGTCTCCGGGACAGGGGGCCGGACTGAAGCTTTCTTT
CDR3aa: CASSVSGTGGRTEAFF

v_gene: TRBV18
abundance: .
j_gene: TRBJ2-7
d_gene: TRBD1
CDR3nt: TGTGCCAGCTCACCGGGGACAGGGCGTGCGCGCGAGCAGTACTTC
CDR3aa: CASSPGTGRAREQYF

v_gene: TRBV11-2
abundance: .
j_gene: TRBJ2-2
d_gene: .
CDR3nt: TGTGCCAGCAGTTTACCCTTAGGATCCACCGGGGAGCTGTTTTTT
CDR3aa: CASSLPLGSTGELFF

v_gene: TRBV30
abundance: .
j_gene: TRBJ1-2
d_gene: .
CDR3nt: TGTGCCCGTGGCGAGAACTATGGCTACACCTTC
CDR3aa: CARGENYGYTF

v_gene: TRBV7-6
abundance: .
j_gene: TRBJ2-7
d_gene: TRBD2
CDR3nt: TGTGCCAGCAGCCCCCTCGGTGGCGGGGGGGCCTACGAGCAGTACTTC
CDR3aa: CASSPLGGGGAYEQYF

v_gene: TRBV11-2
abundance: .
j_gene: TRBJ2-5
d_gene: TRBD2
CDR3nt: TGTGCCAGCAGCTTAGCTTCAGCGGGGAGGGAGACCCAGTACTTC
CDR3aa: CASSLASAGRETQYF

v_gene: TRBV5-6
abundance: .
j_gene: TRBJ2-7
d_gene: TRBD1
CDR3nt: TGTGCCAGCAGCTTGGTAGGGGACAGCTCCTACGAGCAGTACTTC
CDR3aa: CASSLVGDSSYEQYF

v_gene: TRBV30
abundance: few
j_gene: TRBJ1-1
d_gene: .
CDR3nt: TGTGCCTGGAGTGTACACGGGGGCGCTGAAGCTTTCTTT
CDR3aa: CAWSVHGGAEAFF

v_gene: TRBV25-1
abundance: .
j_gene: TRBJ1-1
d_gene: .
CDR3nt: TGTGCCAGCAGAATGAGTGGAGAGAACACTGAAGCTTTCTTT
CDR3aa: CASRMSGENTEAFF

v_gene: TRBV30
abundance: few
j_gene: TRBJ2-5
d_gene: .
CDR3nt: TGTGCCTGGAGTGTCGGGGGAGAGACCCAGTACTTC
CDR3aa: CAWSVGGETQYF

v_gene: TRBV4-3
abundance: .
j_gene: TRBJ2-5
d_gene: TRBD2
CDR3nt: TGCGCCAGCAGCCAAGGGGCTAGCGGGAGGACTGATTTAGAGACCCAGTACTTC
CDR3aa: CASSQGASGRTDLETQYF

v_gene: TRBV27
abundance: .
j_gene: TRBJ1-2
d_gene: .
CDR3nt: TGTGCCAGCAGTTTGAGGGGGAACTATGGCTACACCTTC
CDR3aa: CASSLRGNYGYTF

v_gene: TRBV5-6
abundance: .
j_gene: TRBJ1-1
d_gene: TRBD1
CDR3nt: TGTGCCAGCAGCGTGGACAGGGGGATGGCTGAAGCTTTCTTT
CDR3aa: CASSVDRGMAEAFF

v_gene: TRBV10-3
abundance: once
j_gene: TRBJ2-7
d_gene: TRBD1
CDR3nt: TGTGCCATCAGTGGGGGGACAGGTTCCTACGAGCAGTACTTC
CDR3aa: CAISGGTGSYEQYF

v_gene: TRBV19
abundance: once
j_gene: TRBJ1-5
d_gene: TRBD1
CDR3nt: TGTGCCAGTTTGCAGGGGGCCTTCAATCAGCCCCAGCATTTT
CDR3aa: CASLQGAFNQPQHF

v_gene: TRBV6-6
abundance: .
j_gene: TRBJ2-5
d_gene: TRBD2
CDR3nt: TGTGCCAGCAGTTATCCGCTAGCGGGGGGGGGAGAGACCCAGTACTTC
CDR3aa: CASSYPLAGGGETQYF

v_gene: TRBV15
abundance: .
j_gene: TRBJ2-2
d_gene: .
CDR3nt: TGTGCCACCAGCAGAGGGAGGGCGAGGACAGGCTCAGCCGGGGAGCTGTTTTTT
CDR3aa: CATSRGRARTGSAGELFF

v_gene: TRBV5-1
abundance: .
j_gene: TRBJ2-6
d_gene: .
CDR3nt: TGCGCCAGCAGCCTCGCAGTCTCTGGGGCCAACGTCCTGACTTTC
CDR3aa: CASSLAVSGANVLTF

v_gene: TRBV11-2
abundance: .
j_gene: TRBJ2-2
d_gene: TRBD1
CDR3nt: TGTGCCAGCAGCTTGGTGGAGCAGGGGGCCACCGGGGAGCTGTTTTTT
CDR3aa: CASSLVEQGATGELFF

v_gene: TRBV5-6
abundance: .
j_gene: TRBJ1-4
d_gene: .
CDR3nt: TGTGCCAGCAGCGTGGGACTGATTAATGAAAAACTGTTTTTT
CDR3aa: CASSVGLINEKLFF

v_gene: TRBV7-6
abundance: .
j_gene: TRBJ2-7
d_gene: .
CDR3nt: TGTGCCAGCAGCTTAGAGCCGGAACGGGCCTACGAGCAGTACTTC
CDR3aa: CASSLEPERAYEQYF

v_gene: TRBV6-1
abundance: .
j_gene: TRBJ1-5
d_gene: .
CDR3nt: TGTGCCAGCAGTGGAAACAGTTATAGCAATCAGCCCCAGCATTTT
CDR3aa: CASSGNSYSNQPQHF

v_gene: TRBV12-5
abundance: .
j_gene: TRBJ1-6
d_gene: TRBD1
CDR3nt: TGTGCTAGTGGTTTGGCCGGGACAGGGGATAATTCACCCCTCCACTTT
CDR3aa: CASGLAGTGDNSPLHF

v_gene: TRBV27
abundance: .
j_gene: TRBJ2-5
d_gene: .
CDR3nt: TGTGCCAGCAGTGGGCGGGACAGCCAAGAGACCCAGTACTTC
CDR3aa: CASSGRDSQETQYF

v_gene: TRBV6-1
abundance: .
j_gene: TRBJ2-1
d_gene: TRBD2
CDR3nt: TGTGCCAGCAGTGAAAGGGGCGGGAGCCTCTCCTACAATGAGCAGTTCTTC
CDR3aa: CASSERGGSLSYNEQFF

v_gene: TRBV7-3
abundance: .
j_gene: TRBJ2-3
d_gene: .
CDR3nt: TGTGCCAGCAGCCCAACTAGCACAGATACGCAGTACTTT
CDR3aa: CASSPTSTDTQYF

v_gene: TRBV20-1
abundance: .
j_gene: TRBJ1-2
d_gene: .
CDR3nt: TGCGGCGTCCGGTATAACTATGGCTACACCTTC
CDR3aa: CGVRYNYGYTF

v_gene: TRBV29-1
abundance: few
j_gene: TRBJ1-1
d_gene: .
CDR3nt: TGCGCCATCGGAGGGGCGCGTTATATTGAAGCTTTCTTT
CDR3aa: CAIGGARYIEAFF

v_gene: TRBV28
abundance: once
j_gene: TRBJ1-4
d_gene: .
CDR3nt: TGTGCCAGCAGTTTACGGCCCGCAACTAATGAAAAACTGTTTTTT
CDR3aa: CASSLRPATNEKLFF

v_gene: TRBV5-1
abundance: once
j_gene: TRBJ1-5
d_gene: TRBD1
CDR3nt: TGCGCCAGCAGCTTAGATACAGGGGGCAATCAGCCCCAGCATTTT
CDR3aa: CASSLDTGGNQPQHF

v_gene: TRBV6-1
abundance: .
j_gene: TRBJ1-6
d_gene: .
CDR3nt: TGTGCCGTTACGTGGCAAAATAATTCACCCCTCCACTTT
CDR3aa: CAVTWQNNSPLHF

v_gene: TRBV6-5
abundance: .
j_gene: TRBJ1-6
d_gene: .
CDR3nt: TGTGCCAGCAGTTACGCGAATCCGGGTTTGGGTTCACCCCTCCACTTT
CDR3aa: CASSYANPGLGSPLHF

v_gene: TRBV4-2
abundance: .
j_gene: TRBJ2-1
d_gene: TRBD2
CDR3nt: TGTGCCAGCAGCCAAGAATCGAGCGGGGGGGACAATGAGCAGTTCTTC
CDR3aa: CASSQESSGGDNEQFF

v_gene: TRBV10-1
abundance: .
j_gene: TRBJ2-2
d_gene: .
CDR3nt: TGCGCCAGCAGTGAGTTACAGGCGCCCCGGGCCGGGGAGCTGTTTTTT
CDR3aa: CASSELQAPRAGELFF

v_gene: TRBV4-2
abundance: .
j_gene: TRBJ1-2
d_gene: .
CDR3nt: TGTGCCAGCAGCCCCGGCAGGGAAAGTGGCTACACCTTC
CDR3aa: CASSPGRESGYTF

v_gene: TRBV28
abundance: .
j_gene: TRBJ2-3
d_gene: .
CDR3nt: TGTGCCAGCACCCTGGATAGGCCTGCCACAGATACGCAGTATTTT
CDR3aa: CASTLDRPATDTQYF

v_gene: TRBV7-6
abundance: .
j_gene: TRBJ1-6
d_gene: TRBD1
CDR3nt: TGTGCCAGCAGCTTGGGGACAGGGACGGACAATTCACCCCTCCACTTT
CDR3aa: CASSLGTGTDNSPLHF

v_gene: TRBV27
abundance: .
j_gene: TRBJ2-7
d_gene: TRBD1
CDR3nt: TGTGCCAGCAGTAGGACAGGGTTTTTCTACGAGCAGTACTTC
CDR3aa: CASSRTGFFYEQYF

v_gene: TRBV5-1
abundance: .
j_gene: TRBJ2-7
d_gene: TRBD1
CDR3nt: TGCGCCAGCAGTTGGGGACAGGAGGGCGAGCAGTACTTC
CDR3aa: CASSWGQEGEQYF

v_gene: TRBV5-4
abundance: .
j_gene: TRBJ2-4
d_gene: TRBD2
CDR3nt: TGTGCCAGCAGCTCCAATAGCGGGAGGGACATTCAGTACTTC
CDR3aa: CASSSNSGRDIQYF

v_gene: TRBV9
abundance: .
j_gene: TRBJ2-5
d_gene: TRBD2
CDR3nt: TGTGCCAGCAGCTCCCCCGGGGGGGTAGCGGGGGCACTTTACTTC
CDR3aa: CASSSPGGVAGALYF

v_gene: TRBV5-1
abundance: .
j_gene: TRBJ2-2
d_gene: .
CDR3nt: TGCGCCAGCAGCCCGGGACAGAACACCGGGGAGCTGTTTTTT
CDR3aa: CASSPGQNTGELFF

v_gene: TRBV29-1
abundance: .
j_gene: TRBJ2-1
d_gene: TRBD2
CDR3nt: TGCAGCGTTGAAGAGGGACTAGCGATTAATGAGCAGTTCTTC
CDR3aa: CSVEEGLAINEQFF

v_gene: TRBV14
abundance: .
j_gene: TRBJ2-7
d_gene: .
CDR3nt: TGTGCCAGCAGCCCCCAAGGCGGCGTCCACGAGCAGTACTTC
CDR3aa: CASSPQGGVHEQYF